This T cell receptor beta chain was captured by sequencing in a study of shared clonotypes between healthy human individuals. For the study at large: CD4 naive cells filled three plates per donor, CD4 memory three, CD8 naive two and CD8 memory one.

Findings of the study overall: Clonotype sharing among the donors was expected to vary with sequencing depth.

Some clones are missing from TCRdb's copy, which holds only in-frame ones; the method was immunoSEQ multiplex PCR. The table records more than 2 million clones, 85% to 95% of them present only once. Germline V gene lookup returns CDR1 ENHRY and CDR2 SYGVKD. The V end was cut by 5 bases, the J end by 1 base, with 13 bases between. This CDR3 has 15 residues. Donors were Caucasian adults residing in Nashville, Tennessee, USA. A CD45RA-negative memory subset and a CD45RA+ naive subset were separated from the CD4+ cells. Points on this clone: Its target is unknown.

This TCR was sampled from a man aged 18-30 years in good health. This chain joins TRBV10-3 and TRBJ2-3, with D maybe TRBD1 (6 bases). The specimen was naive CD4+ T cells sorted from blood. Subset defined: CD45RA+ positively selected. The CDR3 loop reads CAISRGEGGTDTQYF. CDR3 nucleotide sequence: TGTGCCATCAGTAGGGGTGAGGGGGGCACAGATACGCAGTATTTT.